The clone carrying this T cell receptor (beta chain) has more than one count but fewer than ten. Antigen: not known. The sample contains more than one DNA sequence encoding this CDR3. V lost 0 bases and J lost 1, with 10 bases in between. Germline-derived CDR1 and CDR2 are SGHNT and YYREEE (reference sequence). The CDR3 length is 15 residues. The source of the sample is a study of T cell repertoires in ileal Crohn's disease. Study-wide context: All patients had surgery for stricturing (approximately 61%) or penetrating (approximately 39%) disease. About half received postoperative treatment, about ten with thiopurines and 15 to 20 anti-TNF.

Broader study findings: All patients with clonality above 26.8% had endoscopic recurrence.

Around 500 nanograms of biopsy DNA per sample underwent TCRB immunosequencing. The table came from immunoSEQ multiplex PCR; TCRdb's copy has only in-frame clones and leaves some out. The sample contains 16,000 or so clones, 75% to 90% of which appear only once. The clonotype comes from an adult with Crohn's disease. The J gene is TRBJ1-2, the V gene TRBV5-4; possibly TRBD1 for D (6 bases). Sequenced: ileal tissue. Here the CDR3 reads CASSLGTESNYGYTF. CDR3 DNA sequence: TGTGCCAGCAGCTTGGGGACAGAGAGTAACTATGGCTACACCTTC. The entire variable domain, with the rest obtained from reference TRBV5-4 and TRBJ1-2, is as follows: ETGVTQSPTHLIKTRGQQVTLRCSSQSGHNTVSWYQQALGQGPQFIFQYYREEENGRGNFPPRFSGLQFPNYSSELNVNALELDDSALYLCASSLGTESNYGYTFGSGTRLTVV.